Following are 20 T cell receptor beta chains from one sample sequenced in a study of control samples from healthy donors and cancer patients. The method was immunoSEQ multiplex PCR; TCRdb's version includes in-frame clones alone and lacks a portion of them. The repertoire includes about 55,000 clones, roughly 95% of them detected once, and roughly 0.99% sits in the top ten. Sequenced material: blood. These receptors originate from a woman aged 18-29 years in good health.

V usage is TRBV5-6 and J usage is TRBJ1-3; D remains unclear. The germline V gene has CDR1 SGHDT and CDR2 YYEEEE. The V and J ends lost 6 bases and 2 bases respectively, with 18 bases between them. CDR3 length: 16 amino acids. CDR3 coding DNA: TGTGCCAGCAACGTTTTAGGCTCCCAGGCTGGAAACACCATATATTTT. Translated: CASNVLGSQAGNTIYF.

The chain links TRBV6-5 to TRBJ1-6, with D unclear. V was cut by 8 bases and J by 14 bases, with 10 bases left in between. CDR3 length: 10 amino acids. CDR1 is MNHEY, CDR2 SVGAGI, per germline. The CDR3 nucleotides are TGTGCCAGCGGGCACCGGGCCCTCCACTTT. It is translated as CASGHRALHF.

J is TRBJ2-3 and V is TRBV10-2; 8 bases agree with TRBD2. The CDR3 sequence is 15 residues long. Trimming took 3 bases from V and 2 from J; bases not matched to a gene: 4. Germline CDR1 WSHSY, CDR2 SAAADI. CDR3 nucleotides: TGCGCCAGCAGTGATCTAGCGGGCCTCACAGATACGCAGTATTTT. Translated, it gives CASSDLAGLTDTQYF.

The chain employs TRBV29-1 and TRBJ2-7; D remains unclear. This CDR3 has 12 amino acids. V was clipped by 5 bases and J by 2 bases, with 10 bases between them. Germline CDR1 SQVTM, CDR2 ANQGSEA. The CDR3 sequence is CSVLSPAYEQYF. The CDR3 DNA follows: TGCAGCGTTCTATCTCCAGCCTACGAGCAGTACTTC.

This clone was recorded once. The genes are TRBV9 and TRBJ2-1; D is unclear. Germline V gives CDR1 SGDLS, CDR2 YYNGEE. Trimming pared 5 bases from V and 10 bases from J, leaving 10 bases between. The CDR3 covers 11 residues. The CDR3 DNA sequence: TGTGCCAGCAGTGACTTAAACGAGCAGTTCTTC. Residues: CASSDLNEQFF.

The chain joins TRBV12-3 or TRBV12-4 to TRBJ2-7, with D possibly TRBD1 on 6 matching bases. Between the trimmed V and J ends, which lost 3 bases and 5 bases, there was a span of 11 bases. This CDR3 has 13 amino acids. The CDR3 region is CASSFYRVNEQYF. The CDR3 bases are TGTGCCAGCAGTTTTTACAGGGTAAACGAGCAGTACTTC.

The rearrangement links TRBV28 to TRBJ2-5, with 7 bases identical to TRBD2. The CDR3 loop spans 13 amino acids. Trimming took 2 bases from V and 4 from J; bases not matched to a gene: 1. Germline CDR1 is MDHEN and CDR2 is SYDVKM. The CDR3 sequence: CASSLGGGETQYF. The CDR3 DNA is TGTGCCAGCAGTTTAGGGGGGGGAGAGACCCAGTACTTC.

This clone was counted once. The rearrangement joins TRBV6-4 to TRBJ1-5, with no clear D. V shed 5 bases and J shed 4 bases, with 9 bases lying between them. CDR1 and CDR2 (germline): MRHNA, SNTAGT. The CDR3 is 13 amino acids. CDR3 sequence reads: CASSPSPNQPQHF. The CDR3 region has the DNA TGTGCCAGCAGTCCTAGTCCTAATCAGCCCCAGCATTTT.

V and J are TRBV19 and TRBJ2-1; D is ambiguous. The V end lost 9 bases, the J end lost 8 bases, and 17 bases lay between the germline ends. Germline V lookup: CDR1 LNHDA, CDR2 SQIVND (reference sequence). CDR3 length: 13 amino acids. This CDR3 is CASAAKEFDEQFF. The CDR3 coding sequence is TGTGCCAGCGCAGCCAAAGAGTTCGATGAGCAGTTCTTC.

This clone turned up a few times. The V call is TRBV24-1, the J call TRBJ2-2; the D gene could be TRBD1 or TRBD2 (5 bases each). Trimming took off 7 bases at V and 6 bases at J, with 26 bases between the two ends. CDR1 and CDR2 from the germline V gene are KGHDR and SFDVKD. The CDR3 runs 18 residues. CDR3 in DNA: TGTGCCACCAGCGATCGTTTGTCCGGGACGTTTAGGGCCGGGGAGCTGTTTTTT. It yields the protein CATSDRLSGTFRAGELFF.

The rearrangement links TRBV2 to TRBJ1-1; possibly TRBD1 for D (6 bases). This CDR3 is built from 13 residues. With 6 bases removed from V and 4 bases from J, the gap between germline ends came to 12 bases. Germline CDR1 SNHLY, CDR2 FYNNEI. CDR3 amino acids: CASSVEGGTEAFF. Here the CDR3 DNA reads TGTGCCAGCAGCGTCGAGGGGGGCACTGAAGCTTTCTTT. The entire variable domain, with the rest obtained from reference TRBV2 and TRBJ1-1, is as follows: EPEVTQTPSHQVTQMGQEVILRCVPISNHLYFYWYRQILGQKVEFLVSFYNNEISEKSEIFDDQFSVERPDGSNFTLKIRSTKLEDSAMYFCASSVEGGTEAFFGQGTRLTVV.

The chain joins TRBV5-1 to TRBJ2-1, with D perhaps matching TRBD1 or TRBD2 (5 bases each). Trimming took 3 bases from V and 4 from J, leaving 14 bases between them. The germline CDR1 and CDR2 sequences are SGHRS and YFSETQ. This CDR3 contains 15 residues. CDR3 sequence reads: CASSSSGTEYNEQFF. DNA of the CDR3: TGCGCCAGCAGCTCTTCCGGGACGGAATACAATGAGCAGTTCTTC.

V and J are TRBV18 and TRBJ2-1, with no clear D. The germline CDR1 and CDR2 sequences are KGHSH and LQKENI. V was shortened by 3 bases and J by 6 bases, with 18 bases between the two germline ends. This CDR3 is built from 16 residues. CDR3 nucleotide sequence: TGTGCCAGCTCACCGGACCAGGCGACTGATTTCAATGAGCAGTTCTTC. It translates to CASSPDQATDFNEQFF.

The V call is TRBV7-9, the J call TRBJ1-4; tentative D call: TRBD1 (6 bases). Per the germline V gene, CDR1 is SEHNR and CDR2 is FQNEAQ (reference sequence). The CDR3 loop spans 14 amino acids. The V gene lost 6 bases and the J gene lost 2 bases, with 10 bases spanning the gap. The CDR3, as DNA: TGTGCCAGCAGAAAAACAGGGACTAATGAAAAACTGTTTTTT. It yields the protein CASRKTGTNEKLFF.

This chain joins TRBV6-1 and TRBJ2-4; 11 bases map to TRBD2. The CDR3 runs 14 residues. The J segment lost 8 bases and the V segment lost 2 bases, leaving 2 bases of the junction unmatched. In germline, CDR1 is MNHNS, CDR2 SASEGT. DNA for the CDR3: TGTGCCAGCAGTGAATTAGCGGGGGGGGACATTCAGTACTTC. Residues: CASSELAGGDIQYF.

The V gene is TRBV7-9, the J gene TRBJ1-1; weak D call: TRBD1 (6 bases). Trimming stripped 4 bases from V and 3 bases from J, with 15 bases between. CDR1 and CDR2 from the germline V gene are SEHNR and FQNEAQ (reference sequence). The CDR3 spans 15 residues. CDR3 in amino acids: CASSSRDTKDTEAFF. Here the CDR3 DNA reads TGTGCCAGCAGCTCCCGGGACACCAAGGACACTGAAGCTTTCTTT.

This chain uses TRBV2 with TRBJ1-4; a weak D match, TRBD1 (6 bases). Germline CDR1 SNHLY, CDR2 FYNNEI. Trimming shortened V by 6 bases and J by 8 bases, and 16 bases separated the two germline ends. The CDR3 extends over 14 amino acids. The CDR3: CASRTQGRAEKLFF. CDR3 coding DNA: TGTGCCAGCAGAACGCAGGGGAGGGCCGAAAAACTGTTTTTT.

V gene TRBV4-3 combines with J gene TRBJ1-1; D is ambiguous. This CDR3 region has 14 residues. Looked up from germline, CDR1 is LGHNA and CDR2 is YSLEER. V gave up 0 bases and J gave up 1 base, with 6 bases separating them. The CDR3 protein is CASSQDSENTEAFF. The CDR3 DNA follows: TGCGCCAGCAGCCAAGATTCAGAGAACACTGAAGCTTTCTTT.

The chain joins TRBV12-1 to TRBJ2-2. TRBV12-1 is noted as a pseudogene. The CDR3 has 17 amino acids. In DNA, the CDR3 is TGTGCCAGCAGCACCCGAACCGGGACCCTAAACACCGGGGAGCTGTTTTTT. Protein: CASSTRTGTLNTGELFF.

Comments on this clone: One end of the junction is discordant with germline, which a read error may explain. The chain uses TRBV19 and TRBJ1-1, with 7 bases matching TRBD1. Germline loops: CDR1 LNHDA, CDR2 SQIVND (reference sequence). The CDR3 loop spans 14 amino acids. The CDR3 region is CASRIGGSYTEAFF. The CDR3 DNA reads as TGTGCCAGTAGGATAGGGGGCAGTTACACTGAAGCTTTCTTT.